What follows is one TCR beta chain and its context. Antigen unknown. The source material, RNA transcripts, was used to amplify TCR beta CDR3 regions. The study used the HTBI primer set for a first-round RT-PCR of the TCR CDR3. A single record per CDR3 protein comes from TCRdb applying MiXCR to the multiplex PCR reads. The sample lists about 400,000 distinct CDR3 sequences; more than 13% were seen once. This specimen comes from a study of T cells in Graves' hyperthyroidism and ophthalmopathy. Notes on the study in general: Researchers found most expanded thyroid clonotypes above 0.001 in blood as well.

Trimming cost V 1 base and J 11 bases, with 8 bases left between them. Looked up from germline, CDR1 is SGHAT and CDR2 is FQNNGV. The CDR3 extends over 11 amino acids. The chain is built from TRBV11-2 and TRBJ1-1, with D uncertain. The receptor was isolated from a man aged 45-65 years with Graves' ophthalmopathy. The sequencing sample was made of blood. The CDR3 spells CASSLGVLAFF. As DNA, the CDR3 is TGTGCCAGCAGCTTAGGGGTCTTGGCTTTCTTT.